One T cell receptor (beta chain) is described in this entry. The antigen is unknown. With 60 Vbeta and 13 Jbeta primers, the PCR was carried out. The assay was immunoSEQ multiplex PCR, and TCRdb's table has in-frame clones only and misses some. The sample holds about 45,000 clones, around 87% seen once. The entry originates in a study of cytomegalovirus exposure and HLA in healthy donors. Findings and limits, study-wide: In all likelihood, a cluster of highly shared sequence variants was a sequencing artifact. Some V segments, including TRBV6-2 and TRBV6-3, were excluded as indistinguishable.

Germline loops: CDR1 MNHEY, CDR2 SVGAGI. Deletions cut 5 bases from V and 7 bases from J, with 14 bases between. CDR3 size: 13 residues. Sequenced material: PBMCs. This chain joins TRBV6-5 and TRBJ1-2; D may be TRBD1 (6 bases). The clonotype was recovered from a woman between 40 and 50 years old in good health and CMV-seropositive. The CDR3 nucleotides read TGTGCCAGCAGTGGGGCAGGGGTTCTTGGCTACACCTTC. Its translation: CASSGAGVLGYTF.